This entry lists 21 T cell receptor beta chains sequenced from one sample in a study of blood T cell repertoires in COVID-19. Assay used: immunoSEQ multiplex PCR; TCRdb lists only in-frame clones, some missing. Found here are approximately 50,000 clones, around 92% of them singletons; the top ten hold 9%. The source material was peripheral blood. The receptors come from a man older than 75 with active or convalescent COVID-19.

This sequence joins TRBV19 and TRBJ1-5, with unresolved D. CDR1 is LNHDA, CDR2 SQIVND, per germline (reference sequence). The CDR3 spans 14 residues. V gave up 3 bases and J gave up 2 bases, with 8 bases separating them. CDR3 sequence: CASSILRGNQPQHF. The CDR3 region has the DNA TGTGCCAGTAGTATCCTGAGGGGCAATCAGCCCCAGCATTTT.

This chain connects TRBV11-2 to TRBJ2-6; the D is unclear. Germline V gene sequence: CDR1 SGHAT, CDR2 FQNNGV. This CDR3 has 17 amino acids. Trimming cost V 3 bases and J 0 bases, with 12 bases left between them. The CDR3 loop is CASSLTSYPSGANVLTF. CDR3 coding DNA: TGTGCCAGCAGCTTGACTTCATATCCCTCTGGGGCCAACGTCCTGACTTTC.

This sequence joins TRBV25-1 and TRBJ2-2; 14 bases are shared with TRBD2. J lost 6 bases, V lost 7 bases, and 7 bases had no gene match. The germline V gene encodes CDR1 MGHDK and CDR2 SYGVNS. CDR3 size: 16 residues. Here the CDR3 DNA reads TGTGCCAGCACGGGACTAGCGGGAGCAGGGGCCGGGGAGCTGTTTTTT. Translating gives CASTGLAGAGAGELFF.

The chain employs TRBV9 and TRBJ2-3; 10 bases are shared with TRBD2. Germline-derived CDR1 and CDR2 are SGDLS and YYNGEE. The CDR3 length is 16 residues. Trimming cost V 0 bases and J 5 bases; bases outside gene matches: 6. CDR3 bases: TGTGCCAGCAGCGTAGGAGGCAGCGGGGGGGGAGATACGCAGTATTTT. Translation: CASSVGGSGGGDTQYF.

The chain employs TRBV5-6 and TRBJ2-7; D might be TRBD1 (6 bases). This CDR3 region has 14 residues. With 2 bases removed from V and 5 bases from J, the gap between germline ends came to 14 bases. Germline loops: CDR1 SGHDT, CDR2 YYEEEE. The CDR3, as DNA: TGTGCCAGCAGCTTCGGGACAACGGTCGACGAGCAGTACTTC. This sequence encodes CASSFGTTVDEQYF.

J is TRBJ1-5 and V is TRBV6-5, with a possible D match to TRBD1 (5 bases). The CDR3 totals 13 residues. V shed 7 bases and J shed 8 bases, with 15 bases lying between them. Germline values: CDR1 MNHEY, CDR2 SVGAGI. The CDR3 coding sequence is TGTGCCAGCAAAAGGGAGGGGCGTGAGCCCCAGCATTTT. Translating gives CASKREGREPQHF.

The V and J genes are TRBV11-2 and TRBJ2-7, with 9 positions matching TRBD2. This CDR3 comprises 14 residues. The germline V gene encodes CDR1 SGHAT and CDR2 FQNNGV. V lost 2 bases to trimming and J lost 1 base; unmatched junction nucleotides: 0. In nucleotides, the CDR3 is TGTGCCAGCAGCTTAACTAGCGGGTCCTACGAGCAGTACTTC. Encoded protein: CASSLTSGSYEQYF. Using reference TRBV11-2 and TRBJ2-7 for the parts outside the CDR3, the full variable domain is EAGVAQSPRYKIIEKRQSVAFWCNPISGHATLYWYQQILGQGPKLLIQFQNNGVVDDSQLPKDRFSAERLKGVDSTLKIQPAKLEDSAVYLCASSLTSGSYEQYFGPGTRLTVT.

The chain uses TRBV6-5 and TRBJ1-6, with 8 bases that match TRBD1. CDR3 size: 14 residues. CDR1 and CDR2 from the germline V gene are MNHEY and SVGAGI. V gave up 4 bases and J gave up 10 bases; unmatched junction bases: 6. The chain's CDR3 is CASSSTRGRSPLHF. CDR3 sequence (DNA): TGTGCCAGCAGTTCCACCAGGGGGCGATCACCCCTCCACTTT.

The gene calls are TRBV7-2 and TRBJ2-5; TRBD1 matches 12 bases. The V segment lost 5 bases and the J segment 4 bases; nucleotides outside the gene matches: 5. Germline V gene lookup returns CDR1 SGHTA and CDR2 FQGNSA. This CDR3 has 15 amino acids. The CDR3 here is CASSPGQGARETQYF. CDR3 bases: TGTGCCAGCAGCCCGGGACAGGGGGCGCGAGAGACCCAGTACTTC.

This clone was observed a single time. V usage is TRBV7-9 and J usage is TRBJ2-7; 8 bases agree with TRBD2. The CDR3 is 14 amino acids. Looked up from germline, CDR1 is SEHNR and CDR2 is FQNEAQ (reference sequence). Trimming cost V 7 bases and J 5 bases; bases outside gene matches: 10. CDR3 sequence: CASIPGGGVNEQYF. DNA for the CDR3: TGTGCCAGCATCCCGGGGGGGGGCGTCAACGAGCAGTACTTC.

The chain employs TRBV6-5 and TRBJ2-7, with TRBD2 matching 9 bases. The germline V gene has CDR1 MNHEY and CDR2 SVGAGI. The CDR3 runs to 15 residues. Trimming removed 0 bases from V and 3 bases from J; junction bases left unmatched: 3. This CDR3 is CASSYSSGRYYEQYF. The CDR3 DNA is TGTGCCAGCAGTTACTCAAGCGGGAGGTACTACGAGCAGTACTTC.

The gene calls are TRBV25-1 and TRBJ1-2, with D uncertain. V lost 3 bases to trimming and J lost 4 bases, with 6 bases between them. Germline V gene data show CDR1 as MGHDK and CDR2 as SYGVNS. The CDR3 loop spans 12 amino acids. The CDR3 spells CASSDTIYGYTF. The CDR3 DNA follows: TGTGCCAGCAGTGACACTATCTATGGCTACACCTTC.

CDR3 sequence reads: CASSDGRGFDTQYF. The CDR3 DNA is TGTGCCAGCAGTGACGGCAGGGGGTTCGATACGCAGTATTTT. This rearrangement joins TRBV6-4 to TRBJ2-3, with 7 bases matching TRBD1. This CDR3 is built from 14 residues. V shed 2 bases and J 6 bases; nucleotides not matched to a gene: 5. Germline lookup yields CDR1 MRHNA and CDR2 SNTAGT.

J is TRBJ2-3 and V is TRBV5-1; D is unresolved. From germline, CDR1 is SGHRS and CDR2 YFSETQ. Trimming shortened V by 0 bases and J by 6 bases, and 14 bases separated the two germline ends. There are 15 residues in the CDR3. CDR3 amino acids: CASSLEGSPPDTQYF. CDR3 bases: TGCGCCAGCAGCTTGGAAGGTAGCCCCCCGGATACGCAGTATTTT.

The rearrangement uses TRBV5-6 and TRBJ1-1, with 7 bases aligning to TRBD1. The CDR3 covers 14 residues. Germline CDR1 reads SGHDT; CDR2 reads YYEEEE. Unmatched junction bases numbered 3, after V lost 1 base and J lost 3 bases. Here the CDR3 reads CASSLRGRHTEAFF. In nucleotides, the CDR3 is TGTGCCAGCAGCTTGAGGGGGCGCCACACTGAAGCTTTCTTT.

The chain carries TRBV5-4 and TRBJ2-3; 9 nucleotides line up with TRBD2. Trimming at V came to 4 bases and at J to 3 bases, leaving 6 bases not matched to a gene. CDR1 and CDR2 (germline): SGHNT, YYREEE (reference sequence). The CDR3 has 15 amino acids. The DNA of the CDR3 is TGTGCCAGCAGCCAGAATAGCGGGGGAACAGATACGCAGTATTTT. As protein: CASSQNSGGTDTQYF.

The chain is built from TRBV28 and TRBJ2-5; the D gene is possibly TRBD2 (6 bases). Trimming removed 3 bases from V and 1 base from J, with 15 bases in between. This CDR3 is 16 amino acids long. CDR1 and CDR2 (germline): MDHEN, SYDVKM. The CDR3 reads CASSLWTISTQETQYF. The DNA of the CDR3 is TGTGCCAGCAGTTTGTGGACTATTTCGACCCAAGAGACCCAGTACTTC.

V is TRBV2 and J is TRBJ2-5, with 7 nucleotides matching TRBD1. In germline, CDR1 is SNHLY, CDR2 FYNNEI. The CDR3 is made up of 15 amino acids. V lost 4 bases, J lost 3 bases, and 8 bases stayed unmatched. The CDR3 bases are TGTGCCAGCAGTGCCGACAGGGCTGGGAAAGAGACCCAGTACTTC. Translating it yields CASSADRAGKETQYF.

V gene TRBV7-3 combines with J gene TRBJ2-3; 11 bases are shared with TRBD2. The CDR3 covers 18 residues. Losses at the gene ends were 1 base for V and 4 bases for J; bases not matched to a gene: 10. The germline CDR1 and CDR2 sequences are SGHTA and FQGTGA. The CDR3 region has the DNA TGTGCCAGCAGCTTAATAGGAGTAGCGGGGGGGCCAGCAGATACGCAGTATTTT. It specifies CASSLIGVAGGPADTQYF.

The chain combines TRBV30 with TRBJ2-5; TRBD1 aligns across 9 bases. The ends lost 2 bases at V and 5 bases at J; junction bases unmatched: 6. The CDR3 has 14 residues. Germline CDR1 and CDR2: GTSNPN and SVGIG (reference sequence). CDR3 loop: CAWSSTGGRETQYF. The CDR3 DNA reads TGTGCCTGGAGTTCTACAGGGGGCCGGGAGACCCAGTACTTC.

The chain employs TRBV4-2 and TRBJ2-3, with D tentatively TRBD2 (5 bases). Between the trimmed V and J ends, which lost 1 base and 2 bases, there was a span of 19 bases. This CDR3 is built from 18 residues. Germline V CDR1 and CDR2: LGHNA, YNFKEQ. The CDR3 reads CASSQVNQRPYTTDTQYF. The CDR3, as DNA: TGTGCCAGCAGCCAAGTGAACCAGCGGCCATACACCACAGATACGCAGTATTTT.